These 27 T cell receptor beta chains came from one sample sequenced in a study of T cell responses to AZD1222 COVID-19 vaccine listed by TCRdb under 2021. The time point label for this specimen denotes: baseline before first vaccination. Library construction relied on the immunoSEQ multiplex PCR assay. The immuneACCESS repertoire file appears here via TCRdb, limited to in-frame rearrangements. These files lack a portion of the clones; in checked studies, under half of the deficit traces to unresolved V genes, and the cause of the others is not known. Within this sample are about 170,000 clones, with roughly 92% of them counted one time only. Over 1.5% of the sample belongs to the ten largest clones. The material sequenced was peripheral blood, taken on day 0 of AZD1222 vaccination. These receptor sequences come from an adult in good health.

The rearrangement joins TRBV5-1 to TRBJ2-1; unclear D gene. Germline values: CDR1 SGHRS, CDR2 YFSETQ. The V end was cut by 0 bases, the J end by 5 bases, with 9 bases between. CDR3 size: 14 residues. The CDR3, as DNA: TGCGCCAGCAGCTTGGCTGGCAACAACAATGAGCAGTTCTTC. Its translation: CASSLAGNNNEQFF.

This sequence joins TRBV5-5 and TRBJ1-2; D is uncertain. The CDR3 covers 13 residues. V was pared by 0 bases and J by 6 bases, with 9 bases between. The germline V gene has CDR1 SGHKS and CDR2 YYEKEE (reference sequence). Here the CDR3 DNA reads TGTGCCAGCAGCTTGGTTTTGGCAAATGGCTACACCTTC. Protein product: CASSLVLANGYTF.

The chain recombines TRBV19 with TRBJ2-3; 9 nucleotides line up with TRBD2. Germline CDR1 reads LNHDA; CDR2 reads SQIVND (reference sequence). The CDR3 spans 17 residues. Trimming at V came to 6 bases and at J to 1 base, leaving 11 bases not matched to a gene. The CDR3 sequence is CASRIAGGFTGTDTQYF. The CDR3 DNA sequence: TGTGCCAGTAGAATCGCGGGGGGGTTCACAGGCACAGATACGCAGTATTTT. Filled out from reference TRBV19 and TRBJ2-3, the complete variable domain reads DGGITQSPKYLFRKEGQNVTLSCEQNLNHDAMYWYRQDPGQGLRLIYYSQIVNDFQKGDIAEGYSVSREKKESFPLTVTSAQKNPTAFYLCASRIAGGFTGTDTQYFGPGTRLTVL.

The V call is TRBV29-1, the J call TRBJ2-1; the D is unclear. CDR1 SQVTM and CDR2 ANQGSEA come from the germline V gene. This CDR3 contains 14 residues. Trimming pared 1 base from V and 5 bases from J, leaving 12 bases between. CDR3 residues: CSVEGQAVNNEQFF. CDR3 nucleotide sequence: TGCAGCGTTGAAGGGCAGGCAGTTAACAATGAGCAGTTCTTC.

J is TRBJ2-5 and V is TRBV19, with 16 bases fitting TRBD2. V was clipped by 5 bases and J by 0 bases; unmatched bases: 6. Germline-derived CDR1 and CDR2 are LNHDA and SQIVND (reference sequence). This CDR3 spans 18 amino acids. The CDR3 here is CASSLGTSGGAYQETQYF. The CDR3 bases are TGTGCCAGTAGTCTTGGGACTAGCGGGGGGGCCTACCAAGAGACCCAGTACTTC.

This rearrangement joins TRBV19 to TRBJ1-6; tentative D call: TRBD1 (5 bases). Trimming pared 4 bases from V and 11 bases from J, leaving 9 bases between. Germline CDR1 and CDR2: LNHDA and SQIVND (reference sequence). The CDR3 spans 12 residues. The CDR3 bases are TGTGCCAGTAGTAGCAGGGCCGCACCCCTCCACTTT. It is translated as CASSSRAAPLHF.

There are a few counts of this clone. This CDR3 is also generated by other DNA sequences in the sample. The gene calls are TRBV14 and TRBJ2-1; no reliable D call. Germline CDR1 is SGHDN and CDR2 is FVKESK. Trimming removed 3 bases from V and 3 bases from J, with 9 bases in between. This CDR3 has 14 amino acids. The CDR3 loop reads CASSHRTVYNEQFF. CDR3 in DNA: TGTGCCAGCAGCCATCGGACGGTCTACAATGAGCAGTTCTTC.

In its sample, this clone was seen a few times. In DNA form, the CDR3 reads TGTGCCAGCAGCTCAACCCGGGACAGGGACACAGATACGCAGTATTTT. Its protein is CASSSTRDRDTDTQYF. V is TRBV7-8 and J is TRBJ2-3, with 9 bases fitting TRBD1. Per germline, CDR1 SGHVS and CDR2 FQNEAQ. The CDR3 contains 16 residues. The J segment lost 2 bases and the V segment lost 4 bases, leaving 7 bases of the junction unmatched.

The chain combines TRBV5-6 with TRBJ2-7; D not resolved. The CDR3 loop spans 16 amino acids. Per germline, CDR1 SGHDT and CDR2 YYEEEE. V lost 5 bases, J lost 0 bases, and 18 bases lay in between. CDR3: CASRKRRSDVSYEQYF. Written as DNA, the CDR3 is TGTGCCAGCAGAAAACGACGGAGCGATGTCTCCTACGAGCAGTACTTC.

V is TRBV3-1 (or the pseudogene TRBV3-2) and J is TRBJ1-1; D perhaps matches TRBD1 (5 bases). Germline V lookup: CDR1 LGHDT, CDR2 YNNKEL (reference sequence). This CDR3 comprises 12 residues. V was shortened by 7 bases and J by 9 bases, with 15 bases between the two germline ends. CDR3 DNA: TGTGCCAGCACCCTCGGGCCGGACAAAGCTTTCTTT. It yields the protein CASTLGPDKAFF.

The chain uses TRBV25-1 and TRBJ2-7; TRBD2 is a possible D gene (5 bases). Germline V gene sequence: CDR1 MGHDK, CDR2 SYGVNS. V lost 2 bases and J lost 4, with 12 bases in between. CDR3 size: 14 residues. CDR3 DNA sequence: TGTGCCAGCAGTGAAAAGGGAGTAGGGTACGAGCAGTACTTC. Amino acid sequence: CASSEKGVGYEQYF.

The chain uses TRBV5-8 and TRBJ1-5; D ambiguous. V lost 4 bases, J lost 0 bases, and 14 bases lay in between. This CDR3 spans 16 amino acids. In germline, CDR1 is SGHTS, CDR2 YDEGEE. CDR3 nucleotide sequence: TGTGCCAGCAGCCAATATCAGTCTCTTAGCAATCAGCCCCAGCATTTT. Translated, it gives CASSQYQSLSNQPQHF.

This chain links TRBV16 with TRBJ2-7; D not resolved. The CDR3 loop spans 15 amino acids. Germline V gene data show CDR1 as KGHSY and CDR2 as FQNENV. The V end was cut by 0 bases, the J end by 2 bases, with 11 bases between. The DNA of the CDR3 is TGTGCCAGCAGCCAATCGAGAAGTCGCACCTACGAGCAGTACTTC. Translation gives CASSQSRSRTYEQYF.

The V call is TRBV5-1, the J call TRBJ1-1, with 7 bases fitting TRBD1. The V segment lost 2 bases and the J segment 5 bases; nucleotides outside the gene matches: 6. Per germline, CDR1 SGHRS and CDR2 YFSETQ. This CDR3 is built from 14 residues. The CDR3 sequence: CASSFPGQRTEAFF. Written as DNA, the CDR3 is TGCGCCAGCAGCTTCCCGGGACAGCGAACTGAAGCTTTCTTT. The full variable domain, completed using reference TRBV5-1 and TRBJ1-1, is KAGVTQTPRYLIKTRGQQVTLSCSPISGHRSVSWYQQTPGQGLQFLFEYFSETQRNKGNFPGRFSGRQFSNSRSEMNVSTLELGDSALYLCASSFPGQRTEAFFGQGTRLTVV.

The V gene is TRBV7-9, the J gene TRBJ2-1, with D perhaps assigned TRBD1 or TRBD2 (5 bases each). There are 14 residues in the CDR3. V lost 6 bases and J 8 bases, leaving 17 bases between the germline ends. Germline-derived CDR1 and CDR2 are SEHNR and FQNEAQ (reference sequence). The CDR3 region has the DNA TGTGCCAGCAGGAGGGTCCTCATGGGGGATGAGCAGTTCTTC. Its translation is CASRRVLMGDEQFF.

The V and J genes are TRBV7-3 and TRBJ1-1; 12 positions agree with TRBD1. Germline V gene sequence: CDR1 SGHTA, CDR2 FQGTGA. CDR3 size: 17 residues. Trimming took 5 bases from V and 5 from J; bases not matched to a gene: 12. The CDR3 nucleotides are TGTGCCAGCAGCACTACGGGACAGGGGGCCCCGGTAACTGAAGCTTTCTTT. Its protein product is CASSTTGQGAPVTEAFF.

J is TRBJ2-2 and V is TRBV19; D could derive from TRBD1 or TRBD2 (5 bases each). This CDR3 is built from 13 residues. V lost 2 bases to trimming and J lost 9 bases, with 10 bases between them. Germline V gene data show CDR1 as LNHDA and CDR2 as SQIVND (reference sequence). The CDR3 loop is CASSIIGAWELFF. The CDR3 DNA is TGTGCCAGTAGTATAATCGGGGCCTGGGAGCTGTTTTTT.

The chain employs TRBV27 and TRBJ1-1; possibly TRBD1 for D (6 bases). Deletions cut 4 bases from V and 8 bases from J, with 20 bases between. The CDR3 spans 15 residues. Germline CDR1 reads MNHEY; CDR2 reads SMNVEV (reference sequence). CDR3 in amino acids: CASSSQGRGAPEAFF. CDR3 nucleotide sequence: TGTGCCAGCAGTTCACAGGGACGCGGGGCGCCCGAAGCTTTCTTT.

This chain connects TRBV5-6 to TRBJ1-2, with TRBD1 identical over 7 bases. Losses at the gene ends were 4 bases for V and 7 bases for J; bases not matched to a gene: 10. The CDR3 is made up of 14 amino acids. CDR1 is SGHDT, CDR2 YYEEEE, per germline. The CDR3 loop is CASSNRGGYGGYTF. For the CDR3, the DNA is TGTGCCAGCAGCAACCGAGGGGGCTATGGTGGCTACACCTTC.

The chain has TRBV2 and TRBJ1-2; 9 bases are a match to TRBD1. CDR1 SNHLY and CDR2 FYNNEI come from the germline V gene. V gave up 7 bases and J gave up 5 bases; unmatched junction bases: 5. The length of the CDR3 is 13 residues. The CDR3 protein is CASTGTGKYGYTF. In nucleotides, the CDR3 is TGTGCCAGCACCGGGACAGGGAAGTATGGCTACACCTTC.

The genes are TRBV5-1 and TRBJ2-7, with 11 nucleotides matching TRBD2. Germline loops: CDR1 SGHRS, CDR2 YFSETQ. With V trimmed by 4 bases and J by 0 bases, 9 bases remained unmatched. This CDR3 has 17 amino acids. In DNA, the CDR3 is TGCGCCAGCAGCCCTCTAAGGACTAGCGGGTCCTCCTACGAGCAGTACTTC. Its protein product is CASSPLRTSGSSYEQYF.

This rearrangement joins TRBV20-1 to TRBJ1-5; D unresolved. The V and J ends lost 1 base and 4 bases respectively, with 2 bases between them. The germline V gene has CDR1 DFQATT and CDR2 SNEGSKA (reference sequence). The CDR3 totals 11 residues. CDR3 bases: TGCAGTGCTAGAGTGAATCAGCCCCAGCATTTT. It codes for CSARVNQPQHF.

The chain uses TRBV9 and TRBJ1-6; D is perhaps TRBD1 (6 bases). V was shortened by 1 base and J by 10 bases, with 12 bases between the two germline ends. Germline values: CDR1 SGDLS, CDR2 YYNGEE. The CDR3 sequence is 14 residues long. CDR3 amino acids: CASSVTQGNSPLHF. CDR3 sequence (DNA): TGTGCCAGCAGCGTAACTCAGGGGAACTCACCCCTCCACTTT.

The CDR3, as DNA: TGTGCCACCTGCATCAGGACTAGCGTCTACGAGCAGTACTTC. Translation gives CATCIRTSVYEQYF. This chain joins TRBV21-1 and TRBJ2-7; the D call in the table, TRBD2, was not verified against the DNA. TRBV21-1 is shown as a pseudogene. The CDR3 totals 14 residues.

V is TRBV16 and J is TRBJ1-2; TRBD1 is a possible D gene (6 bases). The CDR3 sequence is 13 residues long. CDR1 is KGHSY, CDR2 FQNENV, per germline. The V and J ends lost 4 bases and 4 bases respectively, with 10 bases between them. The CDR3 protein is CASSPQGGYGYTF. As DNA, the CDR3 is TGTGCCAGCAGCCCACAGGGTGGCTATGGCTACACCTTC. Complete variable domain (other parts from reference TRBV16 and TRBJ1-2): GEEVAQTPKHLVRGEGQKAKLYCAPIKGHSYVFWYQQVLKNEFKFLISFQNENVFDETGMPKERFSAKCLPNSPCSLEIQATKLEDSAVYFCASSPQGGYGYTFGSGTRLTVV.

The chain links TRBV7-3 to TRBJ2-7; D unclear. Germline V CDR1 and CDR2: SGHTA, FQGTGA. V lost 1 base and J 3 bases, leaving 10 bases between the germline ends. This CDR3 has 14 amino acids. CDR3 DNA sequence: TGTGCCAGCAGCTTAATGGCCGGAAACTACGAGCAGTACTTC. It specifies CASSLMAGNYEQYF.

The rearrangement joins TRBV30 to TRBJ1-1; D ambiguous. Trimming cost V 0 bases and J 0 bases, with 8 bases left between them. Germline values: CDR1 GTSNPN, CDR2 SVGIG (reference sequence). The CDR3 spans 14 residues. CDR3 in amino acids: CAWSVGRLNTEAFF. The CDR3 nucleotides are TGTGCCTGGAGTGTAGGGCGGCTGAACACTGAAGCTTTCTTT.